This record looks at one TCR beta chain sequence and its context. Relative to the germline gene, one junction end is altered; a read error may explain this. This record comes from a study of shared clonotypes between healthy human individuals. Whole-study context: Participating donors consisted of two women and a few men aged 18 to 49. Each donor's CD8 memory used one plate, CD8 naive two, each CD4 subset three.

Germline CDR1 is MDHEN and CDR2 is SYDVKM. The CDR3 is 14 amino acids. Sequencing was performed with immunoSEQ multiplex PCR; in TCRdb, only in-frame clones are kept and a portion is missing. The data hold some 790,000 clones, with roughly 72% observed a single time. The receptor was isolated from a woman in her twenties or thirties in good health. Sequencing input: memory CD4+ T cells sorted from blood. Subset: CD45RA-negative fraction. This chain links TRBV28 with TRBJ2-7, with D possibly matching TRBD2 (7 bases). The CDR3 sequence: CASSQRDTGYEQYF. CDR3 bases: TGCGCCAGCAGCCAGCGGGACACGGGCTACGAGCAGTACTTC. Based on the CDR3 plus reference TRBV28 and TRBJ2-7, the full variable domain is DVKVTQSSRYLVKRTGEKVFLECVQDMDHENMFWYRQDPGLGLRLIYFSYDVKMKEKGDIPEGYSVSREKKERFSLILESASTNQTSMYLCASSQRDTGYEQYFGPGTRLTVT.